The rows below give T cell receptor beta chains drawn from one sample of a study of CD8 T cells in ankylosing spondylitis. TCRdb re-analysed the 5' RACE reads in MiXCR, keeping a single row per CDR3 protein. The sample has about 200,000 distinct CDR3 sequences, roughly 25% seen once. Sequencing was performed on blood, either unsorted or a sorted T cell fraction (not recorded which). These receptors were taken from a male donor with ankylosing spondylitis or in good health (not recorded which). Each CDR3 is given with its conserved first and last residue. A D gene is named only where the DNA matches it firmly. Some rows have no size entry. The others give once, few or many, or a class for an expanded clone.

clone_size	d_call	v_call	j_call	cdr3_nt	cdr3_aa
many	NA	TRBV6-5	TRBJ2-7	TGTGCCAGCAGTCGACGGGGGACCGAGCAGTACTTC	CASSRRGTEQYF
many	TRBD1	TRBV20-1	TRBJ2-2	TGCAGTGTCCAGGGACAGGGGGCCACCGGGGAGCTGTTTTTT	CSVQGQGATGELFF
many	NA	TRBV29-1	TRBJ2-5	TGCAGCGTTAGACCTGCGATCGAGACCCAGTACTTC	CSVRPAIETQYF
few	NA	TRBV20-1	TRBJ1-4	TGCAGTGCTCCCCGTGGGGGGATTGCAACTAATGAAAAACTGTTTTTT	CSAPRGGIATNEKLFF
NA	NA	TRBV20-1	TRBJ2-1	TGCAGTGCTAGACCCCGAACCGGGACTTTGCAGTTCTTC	CSARPRTGTLQFF
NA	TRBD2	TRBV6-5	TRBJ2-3	TGTGCCAGCAGTTACTCGACTAGCGGGATATCTACAGATACGCAGTATTTT	CASSYSTSGISTDTQYF
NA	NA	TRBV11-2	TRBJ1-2	TGTGCCAGCAGCTTAGATCTTCCCGGACGGTTCGGCTCGACCTTC	CASSLDLPGRFGSTF
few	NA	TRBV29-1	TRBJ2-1	TGCAGCGTTGGTATGAGGTTGGGTGAGCAGTTCTTC	CSVGMRLGEQFF
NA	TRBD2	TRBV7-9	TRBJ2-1	TGTGCCAGCAGCTTAACCGCGGGAGGGATCAGGGAGCAGTTCTTC	CASSLTAGGIREQFF
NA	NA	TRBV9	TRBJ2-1	TGTGCCAGCAGCGCCCGGGACTCCTCGTCCCTTTCCTCCTACAATGAGCAGTTCTTC	CASSARDSSSLSSYNEQFF
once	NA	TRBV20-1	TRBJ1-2	TGCAGTTCTAGAGATGCTGGAGAAGAGGGCTATGGCTACACCTTC	CSSRDAGEEGYGYTF
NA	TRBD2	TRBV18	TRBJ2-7	TGTGCCAGCTCACCAGGGGGGGACGAGCAGTACTTC	CASSPGGDEQYF
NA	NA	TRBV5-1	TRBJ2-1	TGCGCCAGCAGAGCAGCCGGGACGCAGGGGAATGAGCAGTTCTTC	CASRAAGTQGNEQFF
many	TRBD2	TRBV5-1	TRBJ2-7	TGCGCCAGCAGTCGGGAGGGCCAAACCTACGAGCAGTACTTC	CASSREGQTYEQYF
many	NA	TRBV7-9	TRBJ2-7	TGTGCCAGCAGCTTCGCAGCGGCCTACGAGCAGTACTTC	CASSFAAAYEQYF
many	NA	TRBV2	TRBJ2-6	TGTGCCAGCCAGGGGGGCTCAAGCTCTGGGGCCAACGTCCTGACTTTC	CASQGGSSSGANVLTF